The sequence of this T cell receptor (beta chain) was determined in a study of response to subunit inactivated influenza vaccine. As for this clonotype: The junction departs from germline at one end; a sequencing error may be responsible.

MiXCR was run by TCRdb on the RT-PCR reads, yielding one entry per CDR3 protein. Of fewer than 350,000 distinct CDR3 sequences listed, roughly a fifth are singletons. The material sequenced was PBMCs from blood, taken 21 months after vaccination. The origin of this receptor is a man aged 45-69 years who received an inactivated influenza vaccine.

In DNA form, the CDR3 reads TGCGCCAGTAGTATATACAGGAGCTCTGGGGCCAACGTCCTGACTTTC. Its translation is CASSIYRSSGANVLTF. The chain is built from TRBV19 and TRBJ2-6; possibly TRBD1 for D (5 bases). This CDR3 is built from 16 residues. The V gene's germline CDR1 is LNHDA and CDR2 SQIVND (reference sequence).